This entry features one TCR beta chain sequence. Its antigen is not identified. This sample stems from a study of CD8 T cells in ankylosing spondylitis. General study findings and limits: The study identified a TCR beta motif of several highly homologous variants that appeared characteristic of ankylosing spondylitis blood.

TCRdb fed the 5' RACE reads into MiXCR, producing one record per CDR3 protein. Of about 320,000 distinct CDR3 sequences listed, 9.5% to 13% are singletons. This CDR3 region has 14 residues. Germline CDR1 reads MNHEY; CDR2 reads SVGEGT. The V and J ends lost 7 bases and 6 bases respectively, with 18 bases between them. Sequencing was performed on blood, either unsorted or a sorted T cell fraction (not recorded which). This rearrangement joins TRBV6-2 or TRBV6-3 to TRBJ1-1; D is uncertain. The sequence was obtained from a female donor with ankylosing spondylitis or in good health (not recorded which). In DNA form, the CDR3 reads TGTGCCAGCAAGATTCTTCAATCGGGAGCTGAAGCTTTCTTT. Its protein is CASKILQSGAEAFF.